The 24 T cell receptor beta chains below come from one sample, sequenced in a study of blood T cell repertoires in COVID-19. The repertoire was sequenced with immunoSEQ multiplex PCR; TCRdb's copy has only in-frame clones and lacks some. The sample has about 240,000 clones; about 80% are singletons. Sequenced: peripheral blood. The origin of the receptors is a woman aged 80 or over with acute or convalescent COVID-19.

This clone was seen a few times. The chain recombines TRBV7-2 with TRBJ1-1; D gene ambiguous. CDR1 and CDR2 (germline): SGHTA, FQGNSA. The CDR3 extends over 14 amino acids. Trimming took 5 bases from V and 5 from J, leaving 15 bases between them. CDR3 residues: CASSPRAAGTEAFF. The CDR3, as DNA: TGTGCCAGCAGCCCCCGGGCTGCGGGGACTGAAGCTTTCTTT.

The chain links TRBV18 to TRBJ1-4, with 7 nucleotides matching TRBD1. V dropped 6 bases and J dropped 8; count of bases not matched to a gene: 6. Per the germline V gene, CDR1 is KGHSH and CDR2 is LQKENI. The CDR3 has 13 residues. DNA for the CDR3: TGTGCCAGCTCCCCGGGACAGAGCGAAAAACTGTTTTTT. This translates into CASSPGQSEKLFF.

The chain is built from TRBV28 and TRBJ2-6, with no clear D. Germline CDR1 reads MDHEN; CDR2 reads SYDVKM. V dropped 10 bases and J dropped 1 base, with 11 bases sitting between them. The CDR3 length is 14 residues. The CDR3 sequence is CATTASSGANVLTF. CDR3 DNA sequence: TGTGCCACAACAGCATCGTCTGGGGCCAACGTCCTGACTTTC.

This chain uses TRBV28 with TRBJ1-2; TRBD1 agrees at 8 bases. The CDR3 totals 18 residues. The junction had 13 bases not matched to a gene; V was cut back by 4 bases and J by 0 bases. Germline V gene data show CDR1 as MDHEN and CDR2 as SYDVKM. The CDR3 coding sequence is TGTGCCAGCAGTTCCGCCTTGACAGGGGAGGGAGCTAACTATGGCTACACCTTC. This encodes CASSSALTGEGANYGYTF.

The chain joins TRBV9 to TRBJ2-1; TRBD2 is a possible D gene (6 bases). This CDR3 spans 15 amino acids. Trimming removed 2 bases from V and 3 bases from J, with 12 bases in between. Germline V CDR1 and CDR2: SGDLS, YYNGEE. CDR3 loop: CASSVEGDFYNEQFF. Here the CDR3 DNA reads TGTGCCAGCAGCGTGGAGGGAGACTTCTACAATGAGCAGTTCTTC.

The CDR3 coding sequence is TGTGCCAGCAGGCCCGGCGCCGAGGGGGCATATGGCTACACCTTC. Protein: CASRPGAEGAYGYTF. The chain combines TRBV28 with TRBJ1-2; the match to TRBD1 covers 7 bases. CDR1 MDHEN and CDR2 SYDVKM come from the germline V gene. J was trimmed by 5 bases and V by 6 bases; bases with no gene match: 12. This CDR3 comprises 15 residues.

This clone has only one observation. V usage is TRBV24-1 and J usage is TRBJ2-3; 8 bases fit TRBD2. CDR1 is KGHDR and CDR2 is SFDVKD in the germline V gene. The trim removed 5 bases at V and 2 bases at J, leaving 8 bases unmatched. The CDR3 extends over 16 amino acids. CDR3 sequence reads: CATSVRAGALTDTQYF. DNA for the CDR3: TGTGCCACCAGTGTCCGAGCGGGGGCCCTCACAGATACGCAGTATTTT.

The rearrangement joins TRBV5-4 to TRBJ1-1; TRBD1 matches at 8 bases. From germline, CDR1 is SGHNT and CDR2 YYREEE (reference sequence). The V segment lost 3 bases and the J segment 6 bases; nucleotides outside the gene matches: 7. The CDR3 length is 14 residues. In nucleotides, the CDR3 is TGTGCCAGCAGCTCCGGACAGGGCATGGCTGAAGCTTTCTTT. This translates into CASSSGQGMAEAFF.

The V and J genes are TRBV4-1 and TRBJ2-2; 12 bases are shared with TRBD1. Germline CDR1 reads MGHRA; CDR2 reads YSYEKL. The CDR3 sequence is 18 residues long. V trimming: 0 bases; J trimming: 7 bases; junction bases outside the gene matches: 9. The CDR3 spells CASSQDRGTGGADGELFF. The CDR3 nucleotides read TGCGCCAGCAGCCAAGATAGAGGGACAGGGGGCGCGGACGGGGAGCTGTTTTTT.

As to this clone: The sample contains more than one DNA sequence encoding this CDR3. J is TRBJ1-5 and V is TRBV19, with a tentative D call TRBD1 (6 bases). Germline V lookup: CDR1 LNHDA, CDR2 SQIVND (reference sequence). Trimming cost V 3 bases and J 0 bases, with 9 bases left between them. This CDR3 has 15 residues. The chain's CDR3 is CASSIGRGSNQPQHF. The CDR3 nucleotides read TGTGCCAGTAGTATCGGCAGGGGTAGCAATCAGCCCCAGCATTTT.

This chain links TRBV3-1 (or the pseudogene TRBV3-2) with TRBJ2-2; 8 bases align to TRBD2. Losses at the gene ends were 4 bases for V and 4 bases for J; bases not matched to a gene: 8. Germline V gene sequence: CDR1 LGHDT, CDR2 YNNKEL (reference sequence). The CDR3 spans 16 residues. CDR3 in DNA: TGTGCCAGCAGCCTATCGTCGGGGGGGCGCACCGGGGAGCTGTTTTTT. Translated, it gives CASSLSSGGRTGELFF.

CDR3 coding DNA: TGTGCCAGTAGTATCAACAGGGGGCCTAATGAAAAACTGTTTTTT. It translates to CASSINRGPNEKLFF. V and J are TRBV19 and TRBJ1-4; 9 positions match TRBD1. The CDR3 runs to 15 residues. Trimming removed 3 bases from V and 3 bases from J; junction bases left unmatched: 2. The germline gives CDR1 LNHDA, CDR2 SQIVND (reference sequence).

The V call is TRBV27, the J call TRBJ2-7, with TRBD1 matching 7 bases. V lost 1 base and J lost 3; bases outside the gene matches: 0. Germline V lookup: CDR1 MNHEY, CDR2 SMNVEV (reference sequence). This CDR3 region has 13 residues. CDR3: CASSLYRGYEQYF. CDR3 nucleotide sequence: TGTGCCAGCAGTTTATACAGGGGCTACGAGCAGTACTTC.

This clone was seen a few times. The sample holds other DNA sequences that translate to the same CDR3. The rearrangement links TRBV18 to TRBJ1-1, with TRBD1 matching over 9 bases. The V and J ends lost 3 bases and 5 bases, in that order; junction bases with no gene match: 4. The V gene's germline CDR1 is KGHSH and CDR2 LQKENI. This CDR3 has 14 amino acids. CDR3 nucleotide sequence: TGTGCCAGCTCACCGGGACAGGGTGCGACTGAAGCTTTCTTT. Amino acids: CASSPGQGATEAFF.

V is TRBV2 and J is TRBJ2-1; D not certain. CDR3 length: 11 residues. Looked up from germline, CDR1 is SNHLY and CDR2 is FYNNEI. V was pared by 6 bases and J by 9 bases, with 9 bases between. The CDR3 region is CASRLTREQFF. The CDR3 coding sequence is TGTGCCAGCAGACTCACTCGTGAGCAGTTCTTC.

This clone was counted between two and nine times. The CDR3 region is CASSPGQGSPDSYEQYF. In nucleotides, the CDR3 is TGTGCCAGCAGTCCCGGACAGGGCTCCCCCGACTCCTACGAGCAGTACTTC. The chain recombines TRBV6-2 or TRBV6-3 with TRBJ2-7, with 8 nucleotides matching TRBD1. The V gene end was trimmed by 5 bases and the J gene end by 0 bases; junction bases not matched to a gene: 12. CDR3 length: 17 residues. Per the germline V gene, CDR1 is MNHEY and CDR2 is SVGEGT.

This clone was seen a single time. The V call is TRBV12-3 or TRBV12-4, the J call TRBJ1-2; weak D call: TRBD1 (6 bases). The V end was cut by 5 bases, the J end by 6 bases, with 7 bases between. This CDR3 has 11 amino acids. CDR3 sequence: CASSRTDGYTF. The CDR3 region has the DNA TGTGCCAGCAGTCGGACAGATGGCTACACCTTC.

The chain joins TRBV28 to TRBJ1-5; TRBD1 matches at 7 bases. Germline assignment: CDR1 MDHEN and CDR2 SYDVKM. After removal of 9 bases from V and 6 bases from J, the junction contained 5 bases not matched to a gene. This CDR3 has 12 residues. The CDR3 DNA is TGTGCCAGTTCAGGGGGTTTTCAGCCCCAGCATTTT. Translating it yields CASSGGFQPQHF. Filled out from reference TRBV28 and TRBJ1-5, the complete variable domain reads DVKVTQSSRYLVKRTGEKVFLECVQDMDHENMFWYRQDPGLGLRLIYFSYDVKMKEKGDIPEGYSVSREKKERFSLILESASTNQTSMYLCASSGGFQPQHFGDGTRLSIL.

This chain links TRBV9 with TRBJ1-1, with a tentative D call TRBD1 (5 bases). This CDR3 contains 15 residues. The germline V gene encodes CDR1 SGDLS and CDR2 YYNGEE. Trimming left V 0 bases short and J 0 bases short, with 9 bases between. The CDR3 DNA reads as TGTGCCAGCAGCGTAGAGCCAGGGATGAACACTGAAGCTTTCTTT. This translates into CASSVEPGMNTEAFF. The entire variable domain, with the rest obtained from reference TRBV9 and TRBJ1-1, is as follows: DSGVTQTPKHLITATGQRVTLRCSPRSGDLSVYWYQQSLDQGLQFLIQYYNGEERAKGNILERFSAQQFPDLHSELNLSSLELGDSALYFCASSVEPGMNTEAFFGQGTRLTVV.

The CDR3 coding sequence is TGTGCCAGCAGTTTCCGCGGGGAAACTGAAGCTTTCTTT. Translating it yields CASSFRGETEAFF. V and J are TRBV28 and TRBJ1-1; D call uncertain. The V and J ends lost 3 bases and 5 bases respectively, with 10 bases between them. In germline, CDR1 is MDHEN, CDR2 SYDVKM. The length of the CDR3 is 13 residues.

Only one count was recorded for this clone. V and J are TRBV2 and TRBJ2-1; TRBD2 matches at 8 bases. CDR1 and CDR2 from the germline V gene are SNHLY and FYNNEI. The J segment lost 9 bases and the V segment lost 6 bases, leaving 10 bases of the junction unmatched. This CDR3 region has 14 residues. Written as DNA, the CDR3 is TGTGCCAGCAGGTTAGCGGGGACTACAGGTGAGCAGTTCTTC. This translates into CASRLAGTTGEQFF.

V and J are TRBV7-6 and TRBJ2-1; D is unclear. Between the trimmed V and J ends, which lost 2 bases and 3 bases, there was a span of 11 bases. CDR1 SGHVS and CDR2 FNYEAQ come from the germline V gene. CDR3 length: 15 amino acids. CDR3 amino acids: CASSLRFDIYNEQFF. CDR3 coding DNA: TGTGCCAGCAGCTTAAGATTTGACATCTACAATGAGCAGTTCTTC.

CDR3 amino acids: CASSQTTGEDGYTF. CDR3 DNA sequence: TGTGCCAGCAGCCAGACGACAGGGGAGGACGGCTACACCTTC. The chain links TRBV7-9 to TRBJ1-2; 8 nucleotides agree with TRBD1. The CDR3 loop spans 14 amino acids. CDR1 is SEHNR, CDR2 FQNEAQ, per germline (reference sequence). Losses at the gene ends were 5 bases for V and 8 bases for J; bases not matched to a gene: 10.

The chain carries TRBV2 and TRBJ1-1; D remains ambiguous. Germline CDR1 reads SNHLY; CDR2 reads FYNNEI. This CDR3 has 15 residues. Trimming stripped 3 bases from V and 5 bases from J, with 16 bases between. The CDR3 region has the DNA TGTGCCAGCAGTGACGAAGGGTTTCGGGATACTGAAGCTTTCTTT. Translating gives CASSDEGFRDTEAFF.